These 12 T cell receptor beta chains came from one sample sequenced in a study of blood T cell repertoires in COVID-19. TCRdb keeps only in-frame clones here, not all; method: immunoSEQ multiplex PCR. The table lists about 220,000 clones, more than 65% of them singletons, with roughly 10% in the top ten. The sequenced material came from peripheral blood. The source of these receptors is a man aged 50 to 60 with active or convalescent COVID-19.

This chain links TRBV7-8 with TRBJ2-1, with D possibly TRBD1 on 6 matching bases. This CDR3 comprises 16 residues. In germline, CDR1 is SGHVS, CDR2 FQNEAQ. The V end lost 5 bases, the J end lost 0 bases, and 14 bases lay between the germline ends. This CDR3 is CASSPGVLSSYNEQFF. CDR3 in DNA: TGTGCCAGCAGCCCAGGGGTTCTTAGCTCCTACAATGAGCAGTTCTTC.

There are a few counts of this clone. The chain is built from TRBV27 and TRBJ1-4, with 8 nucleotides matching TRBD1. This CDR3 spans 16 amino acids. CDR1 is MNHEY, CDR2 SMNVEV, per germline (reference sequence). V lost 5 bases and J lost 11; bases outside the gene matches: 16. The CDR3 DNA reads as TGTGCCAGCAGTAAGGGGACAGGATCGGGGGCAAGGAAACTGTTTTTT. Translation: CASSKGTGSGARKLFF.

This chain joins TRBV2 and TRBJ2-5; 10 bases match TRBD2. Germline V lookup: CDR1 SNHLY, CDR2 FYNNEI. CDR3 length: 14 amino acids. J gave up 5 bases and V 6 bases, and 6 bases lay outside the gene matches. DNA for the CDR3: TGTGCCAGCAGCTTACTAGCGGGGTGGGAGACCCAGTACTTC. It is translated as CASSLLAGWETQYF. Together with reference TRBV2 and TRBJ2-5, the CDR3 gives the full variable domain: EPEVTQTPSHQVTQMGQEVILRCVPISNHLYFYWYRQILGQKVEFLVSFYNNEISEKSEIFDDQFSVERPDGSNFTLKIRSTKLEDSAMYFCASSLLAGWETQYFGPGTRLLVL.

The rearrangement uses TRBV18 and TRBJ2-3; the D is unclear. The CDR3 contains 12 residues. CDR1 and CDR2 (germline): KGHSH, LQKENI. With 2 bases removed from V and 6 bases from J, the gap between germline ends came to 6 bases. The CDR3 DNA reads as TGTGCCAGCTCACCATCCCGGGATACGCAGTATTTT. Residues: CASSPSRDTQYF.

This clone has only one observation. This sequence joins TRBV6-5 and TRBJ1-4; the D is unclear. Trimming left V 5 bases short and J 7 bases short, with 11 bases between. The CDR3 runs 13 residues. From germline, CDR1 is MNHEY and CDR2 SVGAGI. In DNA, the CDR3 is TGTGCCAGCAGTAGAAATCGGGGTGAAAAACTGTTTTTT. This gives the protein CASSRNRGEKLFF.

The chain joins TRBV7-6 to TRBJ2-5; possible D gene TRBD2, 6 bases. This CDR3 comprises 15 residues. The germline V gene encodes CDR1 SGHVS and CDR2 FNYEAQ. The V end was cut by 1 base, the J end by 2 bases, with 11 bases between. CDR3 in amino acids: CASSLVERAQETQYF. CDR3 sequence (DNA): TGTGCCAGCAGCTTAGTAGAGCGGGCTCAAGAGACCCAGTACTTC.

The V call is TRBV4-1, the J call TRBJ2-3, with 8 positions matching TRBD1. V shed 0 bases and J 5 bases; nucleotides not matched to a gene: 4. The length of the CDR3 is 15 residues. From germline, CDR1 is MGHRA and CDR2 YSYEKL. The CDR3 is CASSQDGTGGDTQYF. The CDR3 DNA follows: TGCGCCAGCAGCCAAGACGGCACAGGGGGAGATACGCAGTATTTT.

The V and J genes are TRBV6-5 and TRBJ2-3, with D uncertain. The CDR3 has 16 amino acids. V lost 2 bases, J lost 7 bases, and 19 bases lay in between. Germline loops: CDR1 MNHEY, CDR2 SVGAGI. CDR3 region: CASSYGQPSGWNTQYF. The CDR3 bases are TGTGCCAGCAGTTACGGGCAGCCCTCCGGCTGGAATACGCAGTATTTT.

The gene calls are TRBV29-1 and TRBJ2-4, with D possibly TRBD1 on 8 matching bases. The CDR3 is 15 amino acids. V lost 7 bases and J 5 bases, leaving 21 bases between the germline ends. Germline V lookup: CDR1 SQVTM, CDR2 ANQGSEA. The DNA for the CDR3 is TGCAGCGCGCAACCCCGGACAGGGAGGGAAAACATTCAGTACTTC. Translation: CSAQPRTGRENIQYF.

The rearrangement links TRBV6-2 or TRBV6-3 to TRBJ1-1; TRBD1 is a possible D gene (5 bases). There are 15 residues in the CDR3. Trimming took off 0 bases at V and 0 bases at J, with 8 bases between the two ends. Germline CDR1 and CDR2: MNHEY and SVGEGT. DNA of the CDR3: TGTGCCAGCAGTTACTCGCGGGGGGTGAACACTGAAGCTTTCTTT. Translation: CASSYSRGVNTEAFF.

The V call is TRBV2, the J call TRBJ1-1; no reliable D call. V lost 3 bases and J lost 0, with 5 bases in between. The CDR3 consists of 13 residues. Germline V lookup: CDR1 SNHLY, CDR2 FYNNEI. The CDR3 DNA is TGTGCCAGCAGTGAGTCTTTGAACACTGAAGCTTTCTTT. It codes for CASSESLNTEAFF.

The chain recombines TRBV27 with TRBJ1-5, with D tentatively TRBD1 (5 bases). This CDR3 is built from 14 residues. Trimming removed 1 base at V and 9 bases at J, with 13 bases between. Germline-derived CDR1 and CDR2 are MNHEY and SMNVEV (reference sequence). The CDR3 protein is CASSLLQGFGPQHF. DNA for the CDR3: TGTGCCAGCAGTTTATTGCAGGGTTTCGGGCCCCAGCATTTT.